These 5 T cell receptor beta chains originate from one sample sequenced in a study of CD8+CD57+ T cells in acquired aplastic anemia. Selection for sequencing was limited to patients who had shown CD8+CD57+ cell expansion by flow cytometry. Genomic DNA served as template for TCR beta VDJ and CDR3 profiling. TCRdb processed the reads anew with MiXCR; each CDR3 protein has one entry. This table holds some 140,000 distinct CDR3 sequences, about 50% found once. The sequencing sample was made of sorted CD4+, CD8+, or CD8+CD57+ T cells (not recorded which) from PBMCs. The receptors stem from a human donor with aplastic anemia.

The CDR3 coding sequence is TGTGCCAGTAGTATAGGTACATCGATCGATGGCTACACCTTC. Encoded protein: CASSIGTSIDGYTF. The rearrangement uses TRBV19 and TRBJ1-2; D is undetermined. Germline loops: CDR1 LNHDA, CDR2 SQIVND (reference sequence). The CDR3 consists of 14 residues. V lost 1 base and J 6 bases, leaving 12 bases between the germline ends.

This clonotype was seen more than once but under ten times. This clone may be a read error of a much larger clone one base away. The genes are TRBV5-6 and TRBJ2-7, with TRBD1 as a possible D gene (5 bases). Germline assignment: CDR1 SGHDT and CDR2 YYEEEE. The CDR3 contains 15 residues. Trimming shortened V by 3 bases and J by 3 bases, and 16 bases separated the two germline ends. The CDR3 region is CASSSDTSRRYEQYF. For the CDR3, the DNA is TGTGCCAGCAGCTCGGACACAAGCCGTCGCTACGAGCAGTACTTC.

This clonotype was seen only once. A read error may explain this, as a much larger clone is one base away. This sequence joins TRBV6-1 and TRBJ2-1; 7 bases are shared with TRBD1. This CDR3 region has 14 residues. Germline-derived CDR1 and CDR2 are MNHNS and SASEGT. CDR3 amino acids: CASSVPGQQGSRLF. CDR3 DNA: TGTGCCAGCAGCGTACCGGGGCAACAGGGGTCTCGGCTCTTC.

The V and J genes are TRBV19 and TRBJ2-1; D not resolved. Germline V gene lookup returns CDR1 LNHDA and CDR2 SQIVND (reference sequence). This CDR3 comprises 15 residues. Trimming cost V 8 bases and J 3 bases, with 17 bases left between them. CDR3 region: CASARYPSGYNEQFF. CDR3 bases: TGTGCCAGTGCTAGGTACCCATCCGGCTACAATGAGCAGTTCTTC.

This clonotype occurred a few times. The chain has TRBV29-1 and TRBJ2-7; 16 bases line up with TRBD2. Germline V CDR1 and CDR2: SQVTM, ANQGSEA. The V segment lost 4 bases and the J segment 6 bases; nucleotides outside the gene matches: 6. The CDR3 loop spans 15 amino acids. As DNA, the CDR3 is TGCAGCGTTGGAGGGACTAGCGGGAGGGCCCGCGAGCAGTACTTC. Translating it yields CSVGGTSGRAREQYF.